These T cell receptor beta chains were read from a single sample in a study of blood T cell repertoires in COVID-19. Assay: immunoSEQ multiplex PCR; the TCRdb copy retains only in-frame clones and omits some. The repertoire includes over 40,000 clones, 91% of them detected once, and just under 6.5% sits in the top ten. The sequencing input was peripheral blood. These receptors were taken from a man aged 65-85 years with active COVID-19. Both conserved end residues are part of each CDR3. D genes are given only for firm matches. Where a row states a size, it is once, few, many or the class of an expanded clone; other rows omit it.

j_call d_call v_call clone_size cdr3_nt cdr3_aa
TRBJ2-4 NA TRBV7-8 NA TGTGCCAGCAGCTTAAATAATCTGGGCTCCGCAAACATTCAGTACTTC CASSLNNLGSANIQYF
TRBJ2-7 NA TRBV10-3 NA TGTGCCATCAGGGTAGAGAGCTCCTACGAGCAGTACTTC CAIRVESSYEQYF
TRBJ1-2 NA TRBV18 NA TGTGCCAGCTCAACGAAGGAGATTTTGATAAGGAATGGCTACACCTTC CASSTKEILIRNGYTF
TRBJ1-1 TRBD1 TRBV9 NA TGTGCCAGCAGCGCCCGACAGGGGGACACTGAAGCTTTCTTT CASSARQGDTEAFF
TRBJ2-5 TRBD2 TRBV7-9 NA TGTGCCAGCAGCTTACCTAGCGGGGGGGCAGAGACCCAGTACTTC CASSLPSGGAETQYF
TRBJ2-7 NA TRBV19 once TGTGCCAGTAGTGTAGACAGGTCCTACGAGCAGTACTTC CASSVDRSYEQYF
TRBJ2-2 TRBD2 TRBV10-3 NA TGTGCCATTCGAACCGGGACTAGCGTTGGCGGGGAGCTGTTTTTT CAIRTGTSVGGELFF
TRBJ1-2 TRBD1 TRBV4-3 NA TGCGCCAGCAGCCCTGACAGGGCCGAACCCTATGGCTACACCTTC CASSPDRAEPYGYTF
TRBJ1-2 NA TRBV19 NA TGTGCCAGTAGTATTAAAGACAGTTATGGCTACACCTTC CASSIKDSYGYTF
TRBJ2-7 NA TRBV4-1 once TGCGCCAGCAGCCAAGATCAGGGGTACTACGAGCAGTACTTC CASSQDQGYYEQYF
TRBJ1-1 NA TRBV2 NA TGTGCCAGCAGTAGTCGCCGGCAGGGATCTGAAGCTTTCTTT CASSSRRQGSEAFF
TRBJ2-7 NA TRBV12-5 NA TGTGCTAGTGGTTCCTACCGGGACACCAACGAGCAGTACTTC CASGSYRDTNEQYF
TRBJ1-4 TRBD1 TRBV13 NA TGTGCCAGCAGCCTCAATGACGGGACAGGGAGGGAAAAACTGTTTTTT CASSLNDGTGREKLFF
TRBJ2-5 TRBD1 TRBV18 few TGTGCCAGCTCACCTTCCGGGACAGGGAAGCAAGAGACCCAGTACTTC CASSPSGTGKQETQYF
TRBJ2-7 NA TRBV6-1 NA TGTGCCAGCAGTGAGAGGGGGGACAGTACCTACGAGCAGTACTTC CASSERGDSTYEQYF